The 11 T cell receptor beta chains presented below share a single source sample, sequenced in a study of CD8+CD57+ T cells in acquired aplastic anemia. It was genomic DNA that served as the template for profiling TCR beta VDJ and CDR3. MiXCR, applied by TCRdb to the reads, yields one record per CDR3 protein. The table includes about 190,000 distinct CDR3 sequences, roughly half detected once. Material: sorted CD4+, CD8+, or CD8+CD57+ T cells (not recorded which) from PBMCs. These receptors all stem from a human donor in good health, serving as a control.

The chain combines TRBV2 with TRBJ1-2; 8 bases match TRBD1. This CDR3 spans 16 amino acids. Germline V gives CDR1 SNHLY, CDR2 FYNNEI. The V segment lost 5 bases and the J segment 6 bases; nucleotides outside the gene matches: 14. CDR3: CASSPARTGTMDGYTF. In DNA, the CDR3 is TGTGCCAGCAGTCCCGCGAGGACAGGGACCATGGATGGCTACACCTTC.

This chain joins TRBV25-1 and TRBJ2-7; the D is unclear. Germline V lookup: CDR1 MGHDK, CDR2 SYGVNS. V lost 6 bases to trimming and J lost 6 bases, with 18 bases between them. The CDR3 spans 14 residues. CDR3 in DNA: TGTGCCAGCAGCTCGTGGTGGTCCTTCGGCGAGCAGTACTTC. The encoded protein is CASSSWWSFGEQYF.

The chain uses TRBV7-2 and TRBJ2-1; 8 nucleotides line up with TRBD2. Germline V gives CDR1 SGHTA, CDR2 FQGNSA. The junction had 7 bases not matched to a gene; V was cut back by 0 bases and J by 15 bases. This CDR3 region has 13 residues. CDR3 in DNA: TGTGCCAGCAGCTTAGCCGGGGCGGGGGGACTGTTCTTC. Translating it yields CASSLAGAGGLFF.

The chain links TRBV4-2 to TRBJ2-7; D perhaps matches TRBD1 (8 bases). The V end lost 5 bases, the J end lost 3 bases, and 20 bases lay between the germline ends. The CDR3 covers 16 residues. Germline values: CDR1 LGHNA, CDR2 YNFKEQ. For the CDR3, the DNA is TGTGCCAGCAGCGTGGGAGGGACAGGTTCAGGCTACGAGCAGTACTTC. The encoded protein is CASSVGGTGSGYEQYF.

This clonotype occurred many times. The chain is built from TRBV24-1 and TRBJ2-3; D call uncertain. This CDR3 has 14 amino acids. CDR1 and CDR2 (germline): KGHDR, SFDVKD. V shed 7 bases and J shed 0 bases, with 10 bases lying between them. The CDR3 is CATRHSGSTDTQYF. The CDR3 DNA is TGTGCCACCAGGCACTCCGGGAGCACAGATACGCAGTATTTT.

The chain joins TRBV9 to TRBJ2-4; tentative D call: TRBD1 (6 bases). Trimming left V 1 base short and J 0 bases short, with 14 bases between. CDR1 is SGDLS, CDR2 YYNGEE, per germline. This CDR3 comprises 17 residues. CDR3: CASSVRIAGVAKNIQYF. For the CDR3, the DNA is TGTGCCAGCAGCGTAAGAATCGCAGGGGTAGCCAAAAACATTCAGTACTTC.

This clonotype occurred many times. The gene calls are TRBV11-3 and TRBJ2-2; D not resolved. Germline V gene data show CDR1 as SGHNT and CDR2 as YENEEA. Trimming removed 3 bases from V and 6 bases from J, with 5 bases in between. The CDR3 length is 12 residues. CDR3 sequence reads: CASSFVPGELFF. CDR3 nucleotides: TGTGCCAGCAGCTTTGTTCCCGGGGAGCTGTTTTTT.

Only a few counts were recorded for this clonotype. DNA for the CDR3: TGCGCCAGCAGCTTGTCAGGAGAAGATACGCAGTATTTT. Translation gives CASSLSGEDTQYF. J is TRBJ2-3 and V is TRBV5-1; D is unresolved. This CDR3 contains 13 residues. Germline V gene lookup returns CDR1 SGHRS and CDR2 YFSETQ. Trimming removed 1 base from V and 5 bases from J, with 8 bases in between.

J is TRBJ2-5 and V is TRBV29-1; D remains unclear. This CDR3 region has 13 residues. V lost 2 bases and J 1 base, leaving 8 bases between the germline ends. Germline loops: CDR1 SQVTM, CDR2 ANQGSEA. The CDR3 loop reads CSVESRSQETQYF. The CDR3 DNA follows: TGCAGCGTTGAAAGCAGGAGCCAAGAGACCCAGTACTTC.

The chain combines TRBV7-3 with TRBJ1-2; 10 bases are shared with TRBD1. This CDR3 region has 17 residues. Germline V lookup: CDR1 SGHTA, CDR2 FQGTGA. The V segment lost 9 bases and the J segment 4 bases; nucleotides outside the gene matches: 17. CDR3 in DNA: TGTGCCAGTAGTATACCCCAGACAGGGACAGGGGTCTATGGCTACACCTTC. This codes for CASSIPQTGTGVYGYTF.

The chain uses TRBV20-1 and TRBJ1-6, with D possibly being TRBD1 (6 bases). This CDR3 has 14 amino acids. Germline-derived CDR1 and CDR2 are DFQATT and SNEGSKA (reference sequence). Trimming took 0 bases from V and 8 from J, leaving 11 bases between them. CDR3 residues: CSAREGGQDSPLHF. The CDR3, as DNA: TGCAGTGCTAGAGAAGGGGGGCAGGATTCACCCCTCCACTTT.